This entry describes one T cell receptor (beta chain). The data originate from a study of shared T cell receptors in the human thymus. This CDR3 spans 18 amino acids. Germline assignment: CDR1 MDHEN and CDR2 SYDVKM. After removal of 4 bases from V and 3 bases from J, the junction contained 13 bases not matched to a gene. Generated by immunoSEQ multiplex PCR, the TCRdb table keeps only in-frame clones and is missing some. The sample lists some 660,000 clones, about 90% occurring once. These records were also assigned to another study, of human thymus T cells. Per that paper: Related studies found that unrelated individuals share highly overlapping thymic repertoires.

Sequences were obtained from thymocytes. V usage is TRBV28 and J usage is TRBJ2-3; 10 bases line up with TRBD2. The receptor's source is a boy under two years old with a congenital heart defect. CDR3 DNA: TGTGCCAGCAGTTCGCTATCCTCTAGCGGGAGTTTGACAGATACGCAGTATTTT. Translation: CASSSLSSSGSLTDTQYF. Looking up the rest from reference TRBV28 and TRBJ2-3 gives the full variable domain: DVKVTQSSRYLVKRTGEKVFLECVQDMDHENMFWYRQDPGLGLRLIYFSYDVKMKEKGDIPEGYSVSREKKERFSLILESASTNQTSMYLCASSSLSSSGSLTDTQYFGPGTRLTVL.